This is a list of T cell receptor beta chains from one sample in a study of T cells in Graves' hyperthyroidism and ophthalmopathy. In TCRdb, the multiplex PCR reads were re-called with MiXCR into one record per CDR3 protein. The sample has about 320,000 distinct CDR3 sequences, 16% seen once; the top ten hold around 35%. Sequencing was carried out using blood. These receptor sequences come from a man between 25 and 39 years old with Graves' hyperthyroidism. Both conserved end residues are part of each CDR3. The D gene is left open where the match is weak. Size tells how often a clone was seen (once, few, many) or the class of an expanded clone, and some rows leave it out.

V gene,clone size,D gene,J gene,CDR3 protein,CDR3 DNA
TRBV28,few,TRBD2,TRBJ2-2,CASSSAGAPGELFF,TGTGCCAGCAGTTCAGCGGGAGCTCCAGGGGAGCTGTTTTTT
TRBV20-1,NA,NA,TRBJ2-3,CSRPAGFSTDTQYF,TGCTCCCGGCCGGCGGGCTTTAGCACAGATACGCAGTATTTT
TRBV5-8,many,NA,TRBJ2-5,CASSFLTGDQETQYF,TGTGCCAGCAGCTTCTTGACTGGGGATCAAGAGACCCAGTACTTC
TRBV12-5,few,NA,TRBJ2-5,CASGLWERETQYF,TGTGCTAGTGGTTTGTGGGAGCGCGAGACCCAGTACTTC
TRBV20-1,many,TRBD2,TRBJ2-7,CSAPLSGRYYEQYF,TGCAGTGCGCCCCTTAGCGGGAGGTACTACGAGCAGTACTTC
TRBV6-5,many,NA,TRBJ2-5,CASSYSRRDQETQYF,TGTGCCAGCAGTTACTCGAGGAGGGACCAAGAGACCCAGTACTTC
TRBV2,many,TRBD1,TRBJ2-7,CASSRDRNSYEQYF,TGTGCCAGCAGCCGGGACAGGAACTCCTACGAGCAGTACTTC
TRBV10-3,few,TRBD1,TRBJ1-1,CAISSKGQGNTEAFF,TGTGCCATCAGTTCCAAAGGACAGGGGAACACTGAAGCTTTCTTT
TRBV13,many,NA,TRBJ1-1,CASSLEQINTEAFF,TGTGCCAGCAGCTTAGAACAGATAAACACTGAAGCTTTCTTT
TRBV11-3,many,NA,TRBJ2-1,CASSLGRAGQPGEQFF,TGTGCCAGCAGCTTAGGGAGGGCGGGGCAGCCGGGTGAGCAGTTCTTC
TRBV25-1,few,TRBD1,TRBJ1-2,CASSDPTGGDGYTF,TGTGCCAGCAGTGACCCAACAGGGGGCGATGGCTACACCTTC
TRBV6-1,NA,TRBD2,TRBJ2-1,CASSEAGLAGYNEQFF,TGTGCCAGCAGTGAAGCGGGACTAGCGGGGTACAATGAGCAGTTCTTC
TRBV28,many,NA,TRBJ2-4,CASSPPGTLAKNIQYF,TGTGCCAGCAGCCCCCCGGGGACACTAGCCAAAAACATTCAGTACTTC
TRBV7-9,NA,NA,TRBJ2-7,CASSLGTLSYEQYF,TGTGCCAGCAGCTTAGGGACGCTCTCCTACGAGCAGTACTTC
TRBV28,many,NA,TRBJ1-1,CASSIPGNTEAFF,TGTGCCAGCAGCATACCAGGGAACACTGAAGCTTTCTTT
TRBV18,few,NA,TRBJ1-1,CASSPGMMGLRMNTEAFF,TGTGCCAGCTCACCGGGAATGATGGGATTGAGAATGAACACTGAAGCTTTCTTT